This TCR beta chain was captured in a study of blood T cell repertoires in COVID-19. Study summary: Sites in the United States, Italy and Spain provided acute and convalescent COVID-19 samples. T cells, B-cell-depleted T cells, or PBMCs supplied cDNA or gDNA.

Source study methods: Reference gene primer amplification yielded estimated nucleated cell counts. Profiling relied on immunoSEQ multiplex PCR, and the TCRdb table lists in-frame clones only, not all of them. Clone size and the V and J calls come from that table; the DNA yielded D and trimming. The repertoire consists of 140,000 or so clones, with 70% to 90% occurring once and the leading ten covering 11%. CDR3 length: 17 residues. Sequencing was carried out using peripheral blood. The rearrangement joins TRBV21-1 to TRBJ2-1; the table's TRBD2 call for D was not verified on the DNA. TRBV21-1 is a pseudogene. This sequence originates from a woman at least 80 years old with acute or convalescent COVID-19. CDR3 sequence: CASSKPPRGRGDNEQFF. In DNA, the CDR3 is TGTGCCAGCAGCAAGCCGCCCCGCGGTAGAGGCGACAATGAGCAGTTCTTC.